This T cell receptor beta chain was found in a study of shared clonotypes between healthy human individuals. This CDR3 is 15 amino acids long. Germline V gene lookup returns CDR1 MDHEN and CDR2 SYDVKM. The ends were cut back, 6 bases at V and 1 base at J, with 14 bases in the middle. Only in-frame clones appear in the TCRdb table, and some are missing; sequencing was by immunoSEQ multiplex PCR. The sample contains roughly 1,500,000 clones, about 98.5% of which appear only once. This TCR was sampled from a man younger than 40 in good health. The sample taken for sequencing was naive CD4+ T cells sorted from blood. Subset here: CD45RA+ positively selected. The chain recombines TRBV28 with TRBJ2-3, with D tentatively TRBD1 (6 bases). CDR3 residues: CASRQQGVGTDTQYF. CDR3 in DNA: TGTGCCAGCAGACAACAGGGAGTCGGCACAGATACGCAGTATTTT.